This T cell receptor beta chain derives from a study of T cell responses to AZD1222 COVID-19 vaccine. A single count supports this clone. Some clones are missing from TCRdb's copy, which holds only in-frame ones; the method was immunoSEQ multiplex PCR. The sample has approximately 120,000 clones, about 85% seen once. The CDR3 has 16 amino acids. With V trimmed by 10 bases and J by 0 bases, 9 bases remained unmatched. The germline V gene has CDR1 MNHEY and CDR2 SMNVEV (reference sequence). The specimen was peripheral blood, collected on day 0 of AZD1222 vaccination. This chain joins TRBV27 and TRBJ2-1; 10 bases match TRBD2. The sequence was obtained from an adult in good health. As DNA, the CDR3 is TGTGCCACCGAGCCTAGCGGGAGTCGCTCCTACAATGAGCAGTTCTTC. It translates to CATEPSGSRSYNEQFF.